What follows are 30 T cell receptor beta chains derived from one specimen sequenced in a study of monozygotic twins with inflammatory bowel disease. For each CDR3 protein, TCRdb gives one entry from its re-call of the 5' RACE reads, without DNA. Its listing shows about 380,000 distinct CDR3 sequences. Sample: blood. These receptor sequences come from a human donor with ulcerative colitis or Crohn's disease, or a healthy co-twin of an affected twin (not recorded which).

The rearrangement uses TRBV7-3 and TRBJ2-3. This CDR3 has 13 amino acids. The V gene's germline CDR1 is SGHTA and CDR2 FQGTGA. This CDR3 is CASSRVAQDTQYF.

The V gene is TRBV4-3, the J gene TRBJ2-7; TCRdb lists TRBD2, though no DNA is available to test this call. The CDR3 has 15 residues. Germline V gives CDR1 LGHNA, CDR2 YSLEER. The CDR3 loop is CASSVLGSEGYEQYF.

The rearrangement uses TRBV24-1 and TRBJ2-4; TCRdb indicates TRBD1, and absent DNA this call remains unverified. CDR1 and CDR2 from the germline V gene are KGHDR and SFDVKD. This CDR3 comprises 15 residues. CDR3 amino acids: CATSDLPGQGNIQYF.

The chain has TRBV7-9 and TRBJ2-5; TCRdb designates TRBD1, a call that cannot be tested without DNA. The germline gives CDR1 SEHNR, CDR2 FQNEAQ (reference sequence). The CDR3 contains 14 residues. The CDR3 here is CASTSDRDQETQYF.

The gene calls are TRBV12-3 or TRBV12-4 and TRBJ1-6; TCRdb calls TRBD1, which cannot be checked without DNA. The CDR3 runs 16 residues. The chain's CDR3 is CASSLGQISYNSPLHF.

The rearrangement uses TRBV7-9 and TRBJ1-1; TCRdb outputs TRBD1, but without DNA this stays unchecked. This CDR3 has 14 residues. The germline gives CDR1 SEHNR, CDR2 FQNEAQ (reference sequence). The CDR3 region is CASSTPGDYTEAFF.

This sequence joins TRBV29-1 and TRBJ2-5; TCRdb's assignment of TRBD2 cannot be checked, as there is no DNA. CDR1 is SQVTM and CDR2 is ANQGSEA in the germline V gene. The CDR3 length is 17 residues. The CDR3 sequence is CSVQEETKNVGQETQYF.

The V and J genes are TRBV20-1 and TRBJ2-1; TCRdb's assignment of TRBD2 cannot be checked, as there is no DNA. Germline V gene data show CDR1 as DFQATT and CDR2 as SNEGSKA (reference sequence). The CDR3 is 16 amino acids. This CDR3 is CSARDRASGGAKEQFF.

The chain carries TRBV7-2 and TRBJ2-7; TCRdb names TRBD1, which stays unverified in the absence of DNA. This CDR3 contains 16 residues. The germline V gene encodes CDR1 SGHTA and CDR2 FQGNSA. The CDR3 is CASSRLGPGTPYEQYF.

J is TRBJ2-1 and V is TRBV4-2; without DNA, the TCRdb call of TRBD2 cannot be checked. Germline CDR1 reads LGHNA; CDR2 reads YNFKEQ. The CDR3 has 17 amino acids. The CDR3 here is CASSQDWVAASYNEQFF.

J is TRBJ1-5 and V is TRBV20-1; absent DNA, TCRdb's TRBD1 call cannot be checked. The CDR3 spans 14 residues. Looked up from germline, CDR1 is DFQATT and CDR2 is SNEGSKA (reference sequence). The CDR3 spells CSALGARVDQPQHF.

The chain recombines TRBV7-2 with TRBJ1-1; lacking DNA, the TRBD1 call made by TCRdb goes unchecked. Germline V gene lookup returns CDR1 SGHTA and CDR2 FQGNSA. The CDR3 extends over 17 amino acids. This chain's CDR3 is CASSLYGTGTSSTEAFF.

The V call is TRBV5-1, the J call TRBJ1-3. Germline lookup yields CDR1 SGHRS and CDR2 YFSETQ. The CDR3 loop spans 16 amino acids. The CDR3 sequence is CASSGSAFSSGNTIYF.

V gene TRBV6-2 or TRBV6-3 combines with J gene TRBJ2-6. Germline-derived CDR1 and CDR2 are MNHEY and SVGEGT. The CDR3 extends over 15 amino acids. CDR3 region: CASSSGNSGANVLTF.

The J gene is TRBJ1-4, the V gene TRBV7-8. This CDR3 is 15 amino acids long. Germline V lookup: CDR1 SGHVS, CDR2 FQNEAQ. The CDR3 is CASSLPAATNEKLFF.

The chain links TRBV7-9 to TRBJ1-2; TCRdb's assignment of TRBD1 cannot be checked, as there is no DNA. The germline CDR1 and CDR2 sequences are SEHNR and FQNEAQ (reference sequence). CDR3 length: 15 amino acids. The CDR3 protein is CASSLERGQVYGYTF.

The chain combines TRBV5-1 with TRBJ2-7; TCRdb selects TRBD2, and the lack of DNA leaves this call unchecked. This CDR3 is 14 amino acids long. Germline loops: CDR1 SGHRS, CDR2 YFSETQ. The CDR3 loop is CASSLSGVNYEQYF.

The chain joins TRBV6-1 to TRBJ1-6. The length of the CDR3 is 15 residues. The germline V gene has CDR1 MNHNS and CDR2 SASEGT. Here the CDR3 reads CASILTMSYNSPLHF.

CDR3 sequence reads: CASSLDWRPEAFF. The genes are TRBV28 and TRBJ1-1. CDR3 length equals 13 residues. The germline CDR1 and CDR2 sequences are MDHEN and SYDVKM.

The rearrangement joins TRBV5-6 to TRBJ1-2; absent DNA, TCRdb's TRBD1 call cannot be checked. In germline, CDR1 is SGHDT, CDR2 YYEEEE. The CDR3 totals 14 residues. The CDR3 spells CASSLSGGSTGYTF.

The CDR3 here is CASSKPGEQNF. The gene calls are TRBV21-1 and TRBJ2-7. TRBV21-1 is recorded as a pseudogene. CDR3 length equals 11 residues.

The V gene is TRBV20-1, the J gene TRBJ2-7. The CDR3 is 15 residues long. CDR1 is DFQATT and CDR2 is SNEGSKA in the germline V gene (reference sequence). CDR3: CSARDPTAVSYEQYF.

V and J are TRBV6-1 and TRBJ2-3; the D call of TRBD1 rests on TCRdb alone, since no DNA is present to check it. The CDR3 has 16 amino acids. The germline V gene encodes CDR1 MNHNS and CDR2 SASEGT. CDR3 loop: CASSMIAGEFTDTQYF.

The V and J genes are TRBV11-2 and TRBJ2-3; the TCRdb call, TRBD1, lacks DNA for checking. Germline CDR1 and CDR2: SGHAT and FQNNGV. CDR3 length equals 14 residues. The chain's CDR3 is CASSLDKGTDTQYF.

J is TRBJ2-3 and V is TRBV4-3; TCRdb's D call of TRBD1 is untestable without DNA. Germline V gives CDR1 LGHNA, CDR2 YSLEER. The CDR3 is 14 residues long. The CDR3 sequence: CASSRDRDPDTQYF.

The chain joins TRBV12-3 or TRBV12-4 to TRBJ2-3; lacking DNA, the TRBD2 call made by TCRdb goes unchecked. The length of the CDR3 is 17 residues. CDR3 residues: CASSLVPPSGGTDTQYF.

V usage is TRBV4-3 and J usage is TRBJ2-4; the D call of TRBD1 rests on TCRdb alone, since no DNA is present to check it. The CDR3 runs to 15 residues. In germline, CDR1 is LGHNA, CDR2 YSLEER. The CDR3 spells CASSQDGTAKNIQYF.

The chain recombines TRBV6-1 with TRBJ2-2; TCRdb gives TRBD2 as the D gene, but with no DNA this cannot be confirmed. Germline values: CDR1 MNHNS, CDR2 SASEGT. CDR3 length equals 18 residues. CDR3 loop: CVSTSRASGGLDTGELFF.

V gene TRBV9 combines with J gene TRBJ2-7. The CDR3 covers 15 residues. Germline lookup yields CDR1 SGDLS and CDR2 YYNGEE. The CDR3 region is CASSVATGVTYEQYF.

This chain uses TRBV29-1 with TRBJ2-1; TCRdb picks TRBD2, but there is no DNA to check that call. The CDR3 contains 15 residues. CDR1 and CDR2 from the germline V gene are SQVTM and ANQGSEA. The CDR3 here is CSVILTGTSFYEQFF.